The sequence of this T cell receptor beta chain was determined in a study of OX40 agonist ivuxolimab in advanced cancers. Across the whole study: Participants, 75% to 85% male, averaged about 59 years of age, ranging from about 23 to 80. Findings and limits, study-wide: Some of the nonresponding patients also showed low levels of normalized T-cell clonal expansion.

Notes on this clone: Antigen specificity is unknown.

Sequencing was performed with immunoSEQ multiplex PCR; in TCRdb, only in-frame clones are kept and a portion is missing. The data hold approximately 72,000 clones, with about 90% observed a single time. Germline V gives CDR1 MNHEY, CDR2 SVGAGI. CDR3 length: 13 residues. Trimming left V 0 bases short and J 6 bases short, with 9 bases between. The chain recombines TRBV6-5 with TRBJ2-7, with a weak D call TRBD1 (6 bases). The material was CD4+ or CD8+ T cells sorted from blood, obtained in a trial of the OX40 agonist ivuxolimab. The origin of this receptor is an adult with an advanced solid tumor such as melanoma, head and neck, liver or kidney cancer. CDR3 loop: CASSYSGASEQYF. Written as DNA, the CDR3 is TGTGCCAGCAGTTACTCGGGGGCCAGCGAGCAGTACTTC.